The rows below give T cell receptor beta chains drawn from one sample of a study of OX40 agonist ivuxolimab in advanced cancers. Assay: immunoSEQ multiplex PCR; the TCRdb copy retains only in-frame clones and omits some. The table shows around 88,000 clones, with about 90% occurring only once. The sample consisted of CD4+ or CD8+ T cells sorted from blood, taken in a trial of the OX40 agonist ivuxolimab. These receptors originate from an adult with an advanced solid tumor such as melanoma, head and neck, liver or kidney cancer. Each CDR3 is given with its conserved first and last residue. D genes are given only for firm matches. Rows give clone size only sometimes, using once, few, many, or a class for an expanded clone.

DNA: TGTGCCAGCAGTATGACTAGCGAGGTCTACGAGCAGTACTTC
CDR3: CASSMTSEVYEQYF
size: NA
J: TRBJ2-7
V: TRBV6-5
D: TRBD2

DNA: TGTGCTAGTGGTTCCGCCGGGACGGCGAAGTTGGACTTC
CDR3: CASGSAGTAKLDF
size: NA
J: TRBJ2-5
V: TRBV12-5
D: NA

DNA: TGTGCCAGCAGTCAACATGTTAACTATGGCTACACCTTC
CDR3: CASSQHVNYGYTF
size: NA
J: TRBJ1-2
V: TRBV6-6
D: NA

DNA: TGTGCCAGCAGCCTTTGGCGCGCACAGAACACCGGGGAGCTGTTTTTT
CDR3: CASSLWRAQNTGELFF
size: NA
J: TRBJ2-2
V: TRBV14
D: NA

DNA: TGTGCCAGCAGTACCGCTCCGGGCAGCACCGGGGAGCTGTTTTTT
CDR3: CASSTAPGSTGELFF
size: once
J: TRBJ2-2
V: TRBV6-5
D: NA

DNA: TGTGCCAGCAGCTTAGGACTCAGCCGTATAAACACCGGGGAGCTGTTTTTT
CDR3: CASSLGLSRINTGELFF
size: NA
J: TRBJ2-2
V: TRBV7-9
D: NA

DNA: TGTGCCAGCAGCTTAGGGCTCCTTCAGAACACTGAAGCTTTCTTT
CDR3: CASSLGLLQNTEAFF
size: NA
J: TRBJ1-1
V: TRBV5-8
D: NA

DNA: TGTGCCATCAGTGGCCAGGGGGAAGAGACCCAGTACTTC
CDR3: CAISGQGEETQYF
size: NA
J: TRBJ2-5
V: TRBV10-3
D: TRBD1

DNA: TGTGCCAGCAGCTCCGCCGGGGCCTACCTTTCACCCCTCCACTTT
CDR3: CASSSAGAYLSPLHF
size: few
J: TRBJ1-6
V: TRBV7-3
D: NA

DNA: TGTGCCAGCAGCTTTGTACGGTCGGACAATGAGCAGTTCTTC
CDR3: CASSFVRSDNEQFF
size: NA
J: TRBJ2-1
V: TRBV5-8
D: NA

DNA: TGTGCCAGCTCACCACCCCAGGGCTTCTCTGGAAACACCATATATTTT
CDR3: CASSPPQGFSGNTIYF
size: NA
J: TRBJ1-3
V: TRBV18
D: NA

DNA: TGTGCCTGGAGTCCAGGACAGGGAGGGACGGGCAATCAGCCCCAGCATTTT
CDR3: CAWSPGQGGTGNQPQHF
size: NA
J: TRBJ1-5
V: TRBV30
D: TRBD1

DNA: TGTGCCAGCAGCTTAGGGTTTCAAGAGACCCAGTACTTC
CDR3: CASSLGFQETQYF
size: NA
J: TRBJ2-5
V: TRBV11-2
D: NA

DNA: TGTGCCAGCAGCTTCACTAGCGGGAGAGGACCCGGGGAGCTGTTTTTT
CDR3: CASSFTSGRGPGELFF
size: once
J: TRBJ2-2
V: TRBV11-3
D: TRBD2

DNA: TGTGCCAGTAGTATCGGAGGGATTGACACTGAAGCTTTCTTT
CDR3: CASSIGGIDTEAFF
size: NA
J: TRBJ1-1
V: TRBV19
D: NA

DNA: TGTGCCAGCAGTTACTCCGGGGGAGAACTGTTTTTT
CDR3: CASSYSGGELFF
size: NA
J: TRBJ1-4
V: TRBV10-3
D: NA

DNA: TGTGCCAGCTCACCGGTCCAGGGAAGGGTGCCCCTTGAGCAGTTCTTC
CDR3: CASSPVQGRVPLEQFF
size: NA
J: TRBJ2-1
V: TRBV18
D: NA

DNA: TGTGCCAGCAGCGCGACCGGGACAGGGGAGGGGACCCAGTACTTC
CDR3: CASSATGTGEGTQYF
size: NA
J: TRBJ2-5
V: TRBV9
D: TRBD1

DNA: TGTGCCAGCAGCCAAGGGGCCAGGGGGAAGGACGAGCAGTACTTC
CDR3: CASSQGARGKDEQYF
size: NA
J: TRBJ2-7
V: TRBV4-2
D: TRBD1

DNA: TGCGCCAGCAGGGACTTTGGACTCTACGAGCAGTACTTC
CDR3: CASRDFGLYEQYF
size: NA
J: TRBJ2-7
V: TRBV10-2
D: NA

DNA: TGCAGCGGGGGGGGAGGCCCGACCTACGAGCAGTACTTC
CDR3: CSGGGGPTYEQYF
size: NA
J: TRBJ2-7
V: TRBV29-1
D: TRBD2

DNA: TGTGCCAGCAGTTTCAAGGGTAAGTTTAGCGAGCAGTACTTC
CDR3: CASSFKGKFSEQYF
size: NA
J: TRBJ2-7
V: TRBV11-2
D: NA

DNA: TGTGCCAGCAGCTTAGGGACTAGCGGGGGGTATACAGATACGCAGTATTTT
CDR3: CASSLGTSGGYTDTQYF
size: NA
J: TRBJ2-3
V: TRBV7-2
D: TRBD2

DNA: TGTGCCAGCAGCCCAGGACCCTCCTACGAGCAGTACTTC
CDR3: CASSPGPSYEQYF
size: NA
J: TRBJ2-7
V: TRBV7-9
D: NA

DNA: TGTGCCACCAGCAAATCCAGGGGCCCCACGGAGTTGGTGAACACTGAAGCTTTCTTT
CDR3: CATSKSRGPTELVNTEAFF
size: NA
J: TRBJ1-1
V: TRBV15
D: NA

DNA: TGTGCCAGCAGTCTGGACAGGGGCTATGGCTACACCTTC
CDR3: CASSLDRGYGYTF
size: NA
J: TRBJ1-2
V: TRBV6-4
D: TRBD1

DNA: TGTGCCAGCAGTTTCAGGGCCGGGGAGCTGTTTTTT
CDR3: CASSFRAGELFF
size: NA
J: TRBJ2-2
V: TRBV27
D: NA

DNA: TGTGCCAGCAGCTATATGATGAACACTGAAGCTTTCTTT
CDR3: CASSYMMNTEAFF
size: few
J: TRBJ1-1
V: TRBV2
D: NA

DNA: TGTGCCAGCAGTCGAGGGGGGGATAATCAGCCCCAGCATTTT
CDR3: CASSRGGDNQPQHF
size: NA
J: TRBJ1-5
V: TRBV28
D: NA

DNA: TGTGCCTGGAACAGAGGGGGTCCGTCCTACGAGCAGTACTTC
CDR3: CAWNRGGPSYEQYF
size: NA
J: TRBJ2-7
V: TRBV30
D: NA

DNA: TGTGCCAGCAACGCAGGGTTCGTCTATGGCTACACCTTC
CDR3: CASNAGFVYGYTF
size: NA
J: TRBJ1-2
V: TRBV6-1
D: NA

DNA: TGTGCCAGCAGCTCTTCCGGGACAGGGGAGGGGGGGGACCAAGAGACCCAGTACTTC
CDR3: CASSSSGTGEGGDQETQYF
size: NA
J: TRBJ2-5
V: TRBV5-6
D: TRBD1

DNA: TGTGCCATCAAAGACACCGAAAACACTGAAGCTTTCTTT
CDR3: CAIKDTENTEAFF
size: NA
J: TRBJ1-1
V: TRBV10-3
D: NA

DNA: TGTGCCAGCTCACCACCTACTTCAGGGACGGACGGCTACACCTTC
CDR3: CASSPPTSGTDGYTF
size: once
J: TRBJ1-2
V: TRBV18
D: NA

DNA: TGTGCCAGCAGCACGGAAGTGGCGGACCAAGAGACCCAGTACTTC
CDR3: CASSTEVADQETQYF
size: NA
J: TRBJ2-5
V: TRBV5-4
D: NA

DNA: TGTGCCAGCTGCGAGGCAGGGCGAGGAAACACCATATATTTT
CDR3: CASCEAGRGNTIYF
size: NA
J: TRBJ1-3
V: TRBV6-6
D: NA

DNA: TGTGCCAGCAGCATAGACAGGGGGCGTGAAAAACTGTTTTTT
CDR3: CASSIDRGREKLFF
size: NA
J: TRBJ1-4
V: TRBV5-4
D: TRBD1

DNA: TGCGCCTCATCCGGAGGGGGACTTAACACAGATACGCAGTATTTT
CDR3: CASSGGGLNTDTQYF
size: NA
J: TRBJ2-3
V: TRBV10-1
D: NA

DNA: TGTGCCAGCAGTGTAAGTCAGGCGGTGGGGCAGCCCCAGCATTTT
CDR3: CASSVSQAVGQPQHF
size: NA
J: TRBJ1-5
V: TRBV2
D: NA

DNA: TGTGCCAGCAGTTTATTAGTGACTAGCGGGATCCCAGATACGCAGTATTTT
CDR3: CASSLLVTSGIPDTQYF
size: NA
J: TRBJ2-3
V: TRBV27
D: TRBD2

DNA: TGTGCCTGGATATGGCGGAACACTGAAGCTTTCTTT
CDR3: CAWIWRNTEAFF
size: NA
J: TRBJ1-1
V: TRBV30
D: NA

DNA: TGTGCCAGCAGTACTTCTCTAGCGGGAGGCCCCAATGAGCAGTTCTTC
CDR3: CASSTSLAGGPNEQFF
size: NA
J: TRBJ2-1
V: TRBV27
D: TRBD2

DNA: TGTGCCAGCAGCTTAAGGGCTAGCGGCAGCACCGGGGAGCTGTTTTTT
CDR3: CASSLRASGSTGELFF
size: NA
J: TRBJ2-2
V: TRBV7-9
D: TRBD2

DNA: TGTGCCAGCAGCACAGGGTTACGGGGCTATGAGCAGTTCTTC
CDR3: CASSTGLRGYEQFF
size: NA
J: TRBJ2-1
V: TRBV6-5
D: NA